This record covers a single T cell receptor (beta chain). Its target is unknown. The sample originates from a study of persistence of HIV-infected CD4 T cells. This was the immunoSEQ version 4 assay in survey mode. Only in-frame clones appear in the TCRdb table, and some are missing; sequencing was by immunoSEQ multiplex PCR. This table has over 35,000 clones, more than 70% appearing once. Germline CDR1 reads LNHNV; CDR2 reads YYDKDF (reference sequence). The trim removed 5 bases at V and 8 bases at J, leaving 10 bases unmatched. The CDR3 has 15 amino acids. Nonspecific anti-CD3/anti-CD28 bead stimulation represents the broad CD4+ T cell repertoire. Responding CD4+ T cells were sorted by upregulation of both CD40 ligand and CD69. Stimulated PBMCs had first been depleted of CD8+ T cells.

The chain has TRBV15 and TRBJ1-4, with 8 bases fitting TRBD1. The sequence was collected from an adult man with HIV who was CMV-seropositive. The sample consisted of CD4+ T cells sorted from PBMCs after approximately 19-hour stimulation, taken from a patient who received antiretroviral therapy. DNA of the CDR3: TGTGCCACCAGCGGTACAGGGGGGATGTTGGAAAAACTGTTTTTT. It specifies CATSGTGGMLEKLFF.